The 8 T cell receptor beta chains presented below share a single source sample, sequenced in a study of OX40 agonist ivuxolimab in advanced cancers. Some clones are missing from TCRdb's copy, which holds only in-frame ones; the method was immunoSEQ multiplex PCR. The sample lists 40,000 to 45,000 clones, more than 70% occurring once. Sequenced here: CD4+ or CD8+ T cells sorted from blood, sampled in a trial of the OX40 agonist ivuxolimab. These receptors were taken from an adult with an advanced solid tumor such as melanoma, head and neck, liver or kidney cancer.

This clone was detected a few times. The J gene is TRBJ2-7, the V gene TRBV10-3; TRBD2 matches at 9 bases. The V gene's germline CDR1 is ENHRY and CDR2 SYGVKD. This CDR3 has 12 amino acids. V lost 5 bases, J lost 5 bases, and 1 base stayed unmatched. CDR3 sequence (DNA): TGTGCCATCAGTCGACTAGCGGACGAGCAGTACTTC. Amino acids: CAISRLADEQYF.

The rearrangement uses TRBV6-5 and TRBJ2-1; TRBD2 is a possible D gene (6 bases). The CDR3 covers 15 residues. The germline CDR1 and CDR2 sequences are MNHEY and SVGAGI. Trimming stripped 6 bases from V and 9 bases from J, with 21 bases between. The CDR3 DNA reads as TGTGCCAGCAGATCCCGCCTGGCGGGGCGGGGTGAGCAGTTCTTC. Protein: CASRSRLAGRGEQFF.

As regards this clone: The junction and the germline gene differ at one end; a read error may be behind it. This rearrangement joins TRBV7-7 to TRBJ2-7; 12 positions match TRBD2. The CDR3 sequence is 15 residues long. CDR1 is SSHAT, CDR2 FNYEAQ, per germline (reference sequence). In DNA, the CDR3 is TGTGCTAGCAGCACGGGACTAGCGGGTAACTACGAGCAGTACTTC. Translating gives CASSTGLAGNYEQYF.

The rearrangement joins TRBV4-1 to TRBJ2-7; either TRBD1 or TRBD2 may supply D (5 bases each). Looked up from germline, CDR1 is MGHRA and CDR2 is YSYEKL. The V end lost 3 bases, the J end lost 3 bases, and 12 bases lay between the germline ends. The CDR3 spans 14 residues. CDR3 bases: TGCGCCAGCAGCCACCCGGGACGTAACTACGAGCAGTACTTC. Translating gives CASSHPGRNYEQYF.

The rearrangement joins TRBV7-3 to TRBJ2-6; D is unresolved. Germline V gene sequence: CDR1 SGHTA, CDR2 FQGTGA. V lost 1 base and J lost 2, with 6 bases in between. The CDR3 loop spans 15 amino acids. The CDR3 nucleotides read TGTGCCAGCAGCTTAAGTAGTACTGGGGCCAACGTCCTGACTTTC. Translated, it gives CASSLSSTGANVLTF.

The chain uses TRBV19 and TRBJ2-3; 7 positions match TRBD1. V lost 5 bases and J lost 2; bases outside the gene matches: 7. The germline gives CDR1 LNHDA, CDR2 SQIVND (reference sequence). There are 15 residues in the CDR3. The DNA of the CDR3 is TGTGCCAGTAGTGCCCGACAGGGTACCACAGATACGCAGTATTTT. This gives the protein CASSARQGTTDTQYF.

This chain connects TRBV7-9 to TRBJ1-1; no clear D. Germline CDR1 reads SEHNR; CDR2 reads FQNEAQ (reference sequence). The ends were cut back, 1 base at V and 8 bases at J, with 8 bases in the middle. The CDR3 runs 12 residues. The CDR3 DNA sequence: TGTGCCAGCAGCTTAGGCGAGGGCGAAGCTTTCTTT. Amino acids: CASSLGEGEAFF.

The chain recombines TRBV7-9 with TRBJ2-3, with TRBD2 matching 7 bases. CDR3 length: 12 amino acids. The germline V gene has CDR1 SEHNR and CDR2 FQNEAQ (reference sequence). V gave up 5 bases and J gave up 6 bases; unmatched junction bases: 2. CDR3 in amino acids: CASSTGGDTQYF. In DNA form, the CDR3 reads TGTGCCAGCAGCACCGGGGGGGATACGCAGTATTTT.